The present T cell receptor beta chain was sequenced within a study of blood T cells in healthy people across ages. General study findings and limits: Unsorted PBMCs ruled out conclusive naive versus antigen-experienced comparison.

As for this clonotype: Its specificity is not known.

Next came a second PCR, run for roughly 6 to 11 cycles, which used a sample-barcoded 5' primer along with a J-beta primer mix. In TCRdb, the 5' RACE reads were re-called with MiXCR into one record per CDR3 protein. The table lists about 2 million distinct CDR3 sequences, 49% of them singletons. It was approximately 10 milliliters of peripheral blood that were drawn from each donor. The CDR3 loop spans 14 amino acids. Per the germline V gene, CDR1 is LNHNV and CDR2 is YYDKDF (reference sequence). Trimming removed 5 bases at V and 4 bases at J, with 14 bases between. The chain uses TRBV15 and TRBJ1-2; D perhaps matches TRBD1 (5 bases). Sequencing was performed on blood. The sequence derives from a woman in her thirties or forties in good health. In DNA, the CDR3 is TGTGCCACCAGCCTTATTCCGGGACCCTATGGCTACACCTTC. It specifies CATSLIPGPYGYTF.